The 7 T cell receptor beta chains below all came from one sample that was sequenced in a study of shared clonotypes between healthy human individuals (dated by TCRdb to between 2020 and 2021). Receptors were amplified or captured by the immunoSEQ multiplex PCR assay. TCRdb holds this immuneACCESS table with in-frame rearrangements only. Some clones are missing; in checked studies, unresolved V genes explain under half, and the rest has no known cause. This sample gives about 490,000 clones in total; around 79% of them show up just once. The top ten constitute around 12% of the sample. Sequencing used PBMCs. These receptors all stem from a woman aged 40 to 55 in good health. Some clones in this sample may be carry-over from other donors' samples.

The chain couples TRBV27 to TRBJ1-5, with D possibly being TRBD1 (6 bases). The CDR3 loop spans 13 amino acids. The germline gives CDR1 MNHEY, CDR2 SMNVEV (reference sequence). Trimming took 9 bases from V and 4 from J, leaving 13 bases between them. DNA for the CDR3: TGTGCCAGTAAAGGACAGTTGAATCAGCCCCAGCATTTT. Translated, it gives CASKGQLNQPQHF.

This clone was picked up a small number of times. CDR3 nucleotide sequence: TGCGCCAGCAGCTCCGACATGAACACTGAAGCTTTCTTT. This gives the protein CASSSDMNTEAFF. This sequence joins TRBV5-1 and TRBJ1-1; D unresolved. CDR3 length equals 13 residues. CDR1 is SGHRS and CDR2 is YFSETQ in the germline V gene. V was pared by 3 bases and J by 0 bases, with 6 bases between.

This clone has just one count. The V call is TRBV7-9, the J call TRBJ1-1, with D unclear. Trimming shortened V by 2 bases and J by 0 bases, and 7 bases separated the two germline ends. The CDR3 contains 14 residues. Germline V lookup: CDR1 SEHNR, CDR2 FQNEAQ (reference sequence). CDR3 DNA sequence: TGTGCCAGCAGCTTAAGTCCGATGAACACTGAAGCTTTCTTT. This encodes CASSLSPMNTEAFF.

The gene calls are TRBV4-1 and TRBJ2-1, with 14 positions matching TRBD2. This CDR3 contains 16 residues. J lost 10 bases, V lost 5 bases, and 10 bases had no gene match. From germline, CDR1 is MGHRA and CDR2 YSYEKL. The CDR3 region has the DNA TGCGCCAGCAGCAACGCGGGACTAGCGGGAGCAGACGAGCAGTTCTTC. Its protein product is CASSNAGLAGADEQFF.

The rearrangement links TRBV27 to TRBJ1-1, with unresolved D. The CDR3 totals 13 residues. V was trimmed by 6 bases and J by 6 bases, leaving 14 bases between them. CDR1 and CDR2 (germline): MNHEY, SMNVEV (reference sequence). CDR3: CASSSYWESEAFF. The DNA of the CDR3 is TGTGCCAGCAGCTCCTACTGGGAGTCTGAAGCTTTCTTT.

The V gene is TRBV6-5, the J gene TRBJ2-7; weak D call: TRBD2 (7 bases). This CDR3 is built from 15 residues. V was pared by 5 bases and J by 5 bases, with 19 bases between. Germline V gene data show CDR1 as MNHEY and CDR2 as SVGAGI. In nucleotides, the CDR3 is TGTGCCAGCAGTGGGGGCGGGAGTGCATCCCACGAGCAGTACTTC. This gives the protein CASSGGGSASHEQYF.

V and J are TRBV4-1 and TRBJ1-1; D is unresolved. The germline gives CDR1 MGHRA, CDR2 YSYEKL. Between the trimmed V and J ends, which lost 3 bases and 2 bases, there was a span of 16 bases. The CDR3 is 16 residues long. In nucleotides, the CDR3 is TGCGCCAGCAGCCAGTTAGAGGCAGGCGGTAACACTGAAGCTTTCTTT. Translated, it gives CASSQLEAGGNTEAFF.